These 14 T cell receptor beta chains share one sample of origin, sequenced in a study of shared clonotypes between healthy human individuals. Sequenced by immunoSEQ multiplex PCR; TCRdb stores in-frame clones only, minus some. This table holds about 2,200,000 clones, about 92% found once. Terminally differentiated effector memory CD45RA+ cells were left out of the naive CD8 fraction, which was CD45RO-negative and positively selected for CCR7. The sample taken for sequencing was naive CD8+ T cells from PBMCs. The receptors were gathered from a man aged 18 to 35 in good health. Some clones in this sample may be carry-over from other donors' samples.

J is TRBJ1-1 and V is TRBV6-1, with a possible D match to TRBD1 (6 bases). This CDR3 is 15 amino acids long. V was cut by 7 bases and J by 0 bases, with 15 bases left in between. The germline CDR1 and CDR2 sequences are MNHNS and SASEGT. CDR3 coding DNA: TGTGCCAGCAAAATAGGGGGGGGGCTGAACACTGAAGCTTTCTTT. Translating it yields CASKIGGGLNTEAFF.

Note on this clone: The same CDR3 is also encoded by other DNA sequences in this sample. V usage is TRBV27 and J usage is TRBJ2-2; TRBD1 matches 9 bases. Germline values: CDR1 MNHEY, CDR2 SMNVEV (reference sequence). J gave up 8 bases and V 3 bases, and 4 bases lay outside the gene matches. There are 14 residues in the CDR3. The CDR3 here is CASSFRTGVGELFF. CDR3 in DNA: TGTGCCAGCAGTTTTCGGACAGGGGTTGGGGAGCTGTTTTTT.

The J gene is TRBJ2-2, the V gene TRBV28; TRBD1 matches at 9 bases. From germline, CDR1 is MDHEN and CDR2 SYDVKM. The CDR3 has 18 residues. V dropped 7 bases and J dropped 7; count of bases not matched to a gene: 19. The CDR3, as DNA: TGTGCCAGCAAGATTCCAAAGAGCGGGACAGGGATGGGCGGGGAGCTGTTTTTT. Its protein is CASKIPKSGTGMGGELFF.

Concerning this clone: At the DNA level, this CDR3 is encoded by other sequences in the same sample as well. The gene calls are TRBV4-3 and TRBJ2-3; no reliable D call. V was cut by 1 base and J by 6 bases, with 8 bases left in between. The CDR3 contains 13 residues. Germline CDR1 LGHNA, CDR2 YSLEER. The DNA of the CDR3 is TGCGCCAGCAGCCAAGTGCGTACCGATACGCAGTATTTT. Translation: CASSQVRTDTQYF.

CDR3 nucleotides: TGCGCCAGCAGCCAAGTCGACAGGGGTGGGGAGACCCAGTACTTC. Translated: CASSQVDRGGETQYF. The chain has TRBV4-1 and TRBJ2-5, with 8 bases lining up with TRBD1. After removal of 1 base from V and 5 bases from J, the junction contained 6 bases not matched to a gene. Germline V gene sequence: CDR1 MGHRA, CDR2 YSYEKL. CDR3 length: 15 residues.

V is TRBV7-7 and J is TRBJ2-1; 9 bases align to TRBD2. V lost 1 base and J lost 2; bases outside the gene matches: 3. This CDR3 region has 16 residues. Per germline, CDR1 SSHAT and CDR2 FNYEAQ (reference sequence). The CDR3 DNA reads as TGTGCCAGCAGCTTAGAGGTAGCGGGGGCCTACAATGAGCAGTTCTTC. This sequence encodes CASSLEVAGAYNEQFF.

The V gene is TRBV9, the J gene TRBJ1-1; D is ambiguous. The CDR3 is 17 amino acids. The V and J ends lost 3 bases and 0 bases respectively, with 18 bases between them. Germline V gene data show CDR1 as SGDLS and CDR2 as YYNGEE. This chain's CDR3 is CASSEGRVPGLNTEAFF. The CDR3 DNA follows: TGTGCCAGCAGCGAAGGGAGGGTGCCGGGATTGAACACTGAAGCTTTCTTT.

This chain connects TRBV11-2 to TRBJ2-1; D gene unclear. Germline CDR1 SGHAT, CDR2 FQNNGV. The V and J ends lost 0 bases and 2 bases respectively, with 5 bases between them. The CDR3 runs 14 residues. The CDR3 DNA follows: TGTGCCAGCAGCTTAGAGCGGACCTACAATGAGCAGTTCTTC. Translation gives CASSLERTYNEQFF.

V is TRBV9 and J is TRBJ1-2, with D hard to call. This CDR3 region has 14 residues. The V gene's germline CDR1 is SGDLS and CDR2 YYNGEE. V was cut by 4 bases and J by 8 bases, with 18 bases left in between. CDR3: CASSPYDKSGGYTF. In DNA, the CDR3 is TGTGCCAGCAGCCCCTATGATAAGTCTGGGGGCTACACCTTC.

The gene calls are TRBV7-9 and TRBJ2-3, with no clear D. The CDR3 has 13 residues. Germline V lookup: CDR1 SEHNR, CDR2 FQNEAQ (reference sequence). The chain's CDR3 is CWAEEASTDTQYF. Here the CDR3 DNA reads TGTTGGGCTGAAGAGGCGAGCACAGATACGCAGTATTTT.

V gene TRBV9 combines with J gene TRBJ2-7; 8 bases are shared with TRBD1. CDR3 size: 14 residues. V was clipped by 0 bases and J by 6 bases; unmatched bases: 5. Germline CDR1 reads SGDLS; CDR2 reads YYNGEE. This CDR3 reads CASSVGQGKIEQYF. The CDR3 DNA reads TGTGCCAGCAGCGTAGGACAGGGGAAAATCGAGCAGTACTTC.

V gene TRBV28 combines with J gene TRBJ2-7, with TRBD2 identical over 11 bases. Germline V gene sequence: CDR1 MDHEN, CDR2 SYDVKM. V lost 2 bases and J lost 3; bases outside the gene matches: 3. The CDR3 covers 15 residues. CDR3: CASSLISGRGYEQYF. CDR3 coding DNA: TGTGCCAGCAGTTTAATTAGCGGGAGGGGCTACGAGCAGTACTTC.

The rearrangement links TRBV9 to TRBJ2-5; 9 nucleotides line up with TRBD2. V was clipped by 3 bases and J by 5 bases; unmatched bases: 11. The CDR3 extends over 16 amino acids. Germline CDR1 SGDLS, CDR2 YYNGEE. DNA of the CDR3: TGTGCCAGCAGCGACCCGGTGGCTAGCGGGACCGAGACCCAGTACTTC. Encoded protein: CASSDPVASGTETQYF. Supplemented by reference TRBV9 and TRBJ2-5, the full variable domain reads DSGVTQTPKHLITATGQRVTLRCSPRSGDLSVYWYQQSLDQGLQFLIQYYNGEERAKGNILERFSAQQFPDLHSELNLSSLELGDSALYFCASSDPVASGTETQYFGPGTRLLVL.

The DNA of the CDR3 is TGTGCCAGCAGTTTTCCCGGGACTAGCAAGATGCCAGAGTTCTTC. Amino acid sequence: CASSFPGTSKMPEFF. V usage is TRBV28 and J usage is TRBJ2-1; TRBD2 matches 9 bases. Trimming removed 3 bases from V and 14 bases from J; junction bases left unmatched: 14. The CDR3 has 15 residues. CDR1 is MDHEN, CDR2 SYDVKM, per germline. Drawing the rest from reference TRBV28 and TRBJ2-1, the complete variable domain is DVKVTQSSRYLVKRTGEKVFLECVQDMDHENMFWYRQDPGLGLRLIYFSYDVKMKEKGDIPEGYSVSREKKERFSLILESASTNQTSMYLCASSFPGTSKMPEFFGPGTRLTVL.